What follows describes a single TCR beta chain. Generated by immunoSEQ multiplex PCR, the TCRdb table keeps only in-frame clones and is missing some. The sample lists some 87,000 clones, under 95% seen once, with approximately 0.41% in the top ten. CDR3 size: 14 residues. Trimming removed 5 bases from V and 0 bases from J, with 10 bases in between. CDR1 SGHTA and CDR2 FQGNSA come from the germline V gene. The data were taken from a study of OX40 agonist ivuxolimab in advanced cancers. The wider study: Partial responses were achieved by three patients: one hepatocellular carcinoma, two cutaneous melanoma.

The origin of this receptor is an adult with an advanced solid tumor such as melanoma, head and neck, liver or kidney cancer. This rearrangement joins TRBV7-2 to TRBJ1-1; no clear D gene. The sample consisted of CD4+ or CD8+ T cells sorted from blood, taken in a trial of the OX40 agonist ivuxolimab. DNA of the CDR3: TGTGCCAGCAGCGGACCGCCGGTGAACACTGAAGCTTTCTTT. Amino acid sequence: CASSGPPVNTEAFF.